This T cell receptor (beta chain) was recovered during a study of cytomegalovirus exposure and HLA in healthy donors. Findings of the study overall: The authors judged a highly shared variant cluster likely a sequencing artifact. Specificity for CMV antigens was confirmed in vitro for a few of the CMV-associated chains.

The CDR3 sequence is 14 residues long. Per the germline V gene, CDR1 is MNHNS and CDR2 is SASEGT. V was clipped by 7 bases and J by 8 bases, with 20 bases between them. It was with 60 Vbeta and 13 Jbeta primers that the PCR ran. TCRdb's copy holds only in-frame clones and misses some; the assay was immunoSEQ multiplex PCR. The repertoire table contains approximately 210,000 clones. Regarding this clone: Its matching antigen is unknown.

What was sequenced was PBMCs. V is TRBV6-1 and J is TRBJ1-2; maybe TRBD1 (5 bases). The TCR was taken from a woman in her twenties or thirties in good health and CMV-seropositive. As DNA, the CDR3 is TGTGCCAGCACGGCGGGGGGAGCAGGGAACGGCTACACCTTC. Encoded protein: CASTAGGAGNGYTF.